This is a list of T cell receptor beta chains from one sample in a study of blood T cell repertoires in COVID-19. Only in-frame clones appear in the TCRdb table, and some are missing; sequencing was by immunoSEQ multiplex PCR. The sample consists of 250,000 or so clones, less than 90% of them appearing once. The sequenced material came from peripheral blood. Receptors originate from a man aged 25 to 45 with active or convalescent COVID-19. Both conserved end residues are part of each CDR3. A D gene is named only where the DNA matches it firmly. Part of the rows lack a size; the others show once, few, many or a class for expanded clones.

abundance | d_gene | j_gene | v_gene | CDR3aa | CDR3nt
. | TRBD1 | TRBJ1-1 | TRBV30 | CAWSGDRNVKAFF | TGTGCCTGGAGTGGGGACAGAAACGTAAAAGCTTTCTTT
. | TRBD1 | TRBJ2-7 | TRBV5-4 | CASSLFQGDFYEQYF | TGTGCCAGCAGCTTGTTTCAGGGGGATTTCTACGAGCAGTACTTC
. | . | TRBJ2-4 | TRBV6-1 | CASSEHRASKNIQYF | TGTGCCAGCAGTGAACACAGGGCTTCCAAAAACATTCAGTACTTC
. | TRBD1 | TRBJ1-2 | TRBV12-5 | CASGPTGEGYTF | TGTGCTAGTGGTCCGACAGGGGAAGGCTACACCTTC
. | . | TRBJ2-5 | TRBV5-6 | CASSLDGSRETQYF | TGTGCCAGCAGCTTGGACGGGTCCCGAGAGACCCAGTACTTC
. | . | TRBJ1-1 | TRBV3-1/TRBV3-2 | CASSQDLANTEAFF | TGTGCCAGCAGCCAAGATCTAGCTAACACTGAAGCTTTCTTT
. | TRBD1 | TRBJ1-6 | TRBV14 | CASSQQGAGNSPLHF | TGTGCCAGCAGCCAGCAGGGGGCTGGAAATTCACCCCTCCACTTT
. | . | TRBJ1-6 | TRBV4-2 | CASSQDPQGAATYNSPLHF | TGTGCCAGCAGCCAAGATCCTCAGGGCGCTGCAACCTATAATTCACCCCTCCACTTT
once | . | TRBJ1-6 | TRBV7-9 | CASSATVVSPLHF | TGTGCCAGCAGCGCCACAGTGGTATCACCCCTCCACTTT
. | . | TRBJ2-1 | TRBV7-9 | CASSSGSSYNEQFF | TGTGCCAGCAGTTCAGGTAGCTCCTACAATGAGCAGTTCTTC
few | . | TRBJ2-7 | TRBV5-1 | CASSGLPREAYEQYF | TGCGCCAGCAGCGGGTTACCAAGGGAGGCCTACGAGCAGTACTTC
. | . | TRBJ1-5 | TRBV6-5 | CASVGGLETQPQHF | TGTGCCAGCGTGGGCGGACTGGAAACCCAGCCCCAGCATTTT
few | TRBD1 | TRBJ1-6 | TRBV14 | CASSLGDSNSPLHF | TGTGCCAGCAGCCTAGGGGACAGTAATTCACCCCTCCACTTT
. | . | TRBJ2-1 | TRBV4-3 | CASSQTTGKQFF | TGCGCCAGCAGCCAGACAACAGGAAAGCAGTTCTTC
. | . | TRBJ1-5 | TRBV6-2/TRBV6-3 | CASSYYMRSGRDNQPQHF | TGTGCCAGCAGTTACTATATGAGGTCGGGGAGGGATAATCAGCCCCAGCATTTT
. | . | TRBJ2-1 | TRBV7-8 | CASSLLGLNEQFF | TGTGCCAGCAGCTTATTGGGGCTTAATGAGCAGTTCTTC
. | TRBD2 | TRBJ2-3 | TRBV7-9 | CASSFSGGRTDTQYF | TGTGCCAGCAGCTTTAGCGGGGGCCGCACAGATACGCAGTATTTT
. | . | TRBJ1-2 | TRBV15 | CATSRDTALNYGYTF | TGTGCCACCAGCAGAGATACTGCCTTGAACTATGGCTACACCTTC
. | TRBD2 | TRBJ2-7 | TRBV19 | CASSGSGIYEQYF | TGTGCCAGTTCTGGTAGCGGGATCTACGAGCAGTACTTC
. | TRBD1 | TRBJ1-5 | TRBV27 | CAIVFRTGLSHSNQPQHF | TGTGCCATTGTGTTTCGGACAGGGTTATCCCATAGCAATCAGCCCCAGCATTTT
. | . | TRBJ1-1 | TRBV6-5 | CASSSQGRGKAFF | TGTGCCAGCAGTTCCCAGGGGCGGGGGAAAGCTTTCTTT
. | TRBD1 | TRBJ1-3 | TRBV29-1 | CSVEDRLLSGNTIYF | TGCAGCGTTGAGGACAGGTTGCTATCTGGAAACACCATATATTTT
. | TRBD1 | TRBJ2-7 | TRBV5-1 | CASSLAAGQGVGEQYF | TGCGCCAGCAGCTTGGCGGCGGGACAGGGGGTTGGCGAGCAGTACTTC
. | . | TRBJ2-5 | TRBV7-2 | CASSLVRQETQYF | TGTGCCAGCAGCTTAGTGCGGCAAGAGACCCAGTACTTC
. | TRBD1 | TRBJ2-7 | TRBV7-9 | CASSSDRDAVYEQYF | TGTGCCAGCAGCTCCGACAGGGATGCGGTGTACGAGCAGTACTTC
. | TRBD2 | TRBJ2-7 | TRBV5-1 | CASSFSGGVSSYEQYF | TGCGCCAGCAGCTTTAGCGGGGGAGTTAGCTCCTACGAGCAGTACTTC
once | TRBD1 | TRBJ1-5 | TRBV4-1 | CASSQSAGTGVVGFRVNQPQHF | TGCGCCAGCAGCCAAAGTGCGGGGACAGGGGTTGTGGGGTTTAGGGTTAATCAGCCCCAGCATTTT
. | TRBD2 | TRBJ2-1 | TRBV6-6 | CASSSITSGGIYEQFF | TGTGCCAGCAGTTCCATCACTAGCGGGGGGATCTATGAGCAGTTCTTC